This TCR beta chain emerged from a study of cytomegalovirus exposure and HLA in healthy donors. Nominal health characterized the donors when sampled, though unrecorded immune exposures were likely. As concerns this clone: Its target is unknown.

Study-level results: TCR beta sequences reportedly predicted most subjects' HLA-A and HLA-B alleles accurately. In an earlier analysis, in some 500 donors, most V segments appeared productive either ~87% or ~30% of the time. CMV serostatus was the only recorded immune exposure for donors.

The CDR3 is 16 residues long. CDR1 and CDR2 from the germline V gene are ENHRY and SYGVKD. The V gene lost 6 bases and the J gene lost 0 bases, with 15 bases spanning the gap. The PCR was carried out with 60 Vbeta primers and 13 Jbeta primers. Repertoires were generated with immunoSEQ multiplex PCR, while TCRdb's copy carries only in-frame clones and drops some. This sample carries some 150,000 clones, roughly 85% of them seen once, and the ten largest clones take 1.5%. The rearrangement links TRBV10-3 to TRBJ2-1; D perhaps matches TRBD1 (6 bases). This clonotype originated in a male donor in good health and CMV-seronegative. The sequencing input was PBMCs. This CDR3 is CAIRGNRDSSYNEQFF. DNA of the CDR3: TGTGCCATCAGGGGTAACAGGGATAGCTCCTACAATGAGCAGTTCTTC.